A selection of T cell receptor beta chains follows, all from one sample in a study of cytomegalovirus exposure and HLA in healthy donors. Sequenced by immunoSEQ multiplex PCR; TCRdb stores in-frame clones only, minus some. The data show 75,000 to 100,000 clones, 81% seen once. The specimen was PBMCs. Receptor source: a man aged 35-49 years in good health and CMV-seropositive. CDR3s include the opening cysteine and the closing phenylalanine or tryptophan. D genes are given only for firm matches. Clone size is shown for a subset of rows, as once, few, many or a class of expanded clone.

clone size: .
CDR3 length: 15
J gene: TRBJ1-5
D gene: .
V gene: TRBV6-5
CDR3 DNA: TGTGCCAGCAGTTCCCCCGACAGGTGGGGTCAGCCCCAGCATTTT
CDR3 protein: CASSSPDRWGQPQHF

clone size: .
CDR3 length: 12
J gene: TRBJ2-1
D gene: .
V gene: TRBV23-1
CDR3 DNA: TGCGCCAGCAGTCACCCCGCGGATGAGCAGTTCTTC
CDR3 protein: CASSHPADEQFF

clone size: few
CDR3 length: 14
J gene: TRBJ2-3
D gene: .
V gene: TRBV6-1
CDR3 DNA: TGTGCCAGCAGCCGTAGGGGAACGACAGATACGCAGTATTTT
CDR3 protein: CASSRRGTTDTQYF

clone size: .
CDR3 length: 15
J gene: TRBJ2-6
D gene: .
V gene: TRBV5-4
CDR3 DNA: TGTGCCAGCAGCTTGCCAAACTCTGGGGCCAACGTCCTGACTTTC
CDR3 protein: CASSLPNSGANVLTF

clone size: once
CDR3 length: 13
J gene: TRBJ2-7
D gene: TRBD2
V gene: TRBV2
CDR3 DNA: TGTGCCAGACAGTCGGGGGGAGGCTACGAGCAGTACTTC
CDR3 protein: CARQSGGGYEQYF

clone size: .
CDR3 length: 14
J gene: TRBJ1-2
D gene: .
V gene: TRBV5-4
CDR3 DNA: TGTGCCAGCAGCTTGGCCGGGGGTAGCTATGGCTACACCTTC
CDR3 protein: CASSLAGGSYGYTF

clone size: .
CDR3 length: 15
J gene: TRBJ1-3
D gene: .
V gene: TRBV28
CDR3 DNA: TGTGCCAGCAGTTTGATGAGGGCCGCTGGAAACACCATATATTTT
CDR3 protein: CASSLMRAAGNTIYF

clone size: .
CDR3 length: 15
J gene: TRBJ2-7
D gene: TRBD1
V gene: TRBV2
CDR3 DNA: TGTGCCAGCAGTCCGGACAGGGCTAGCTCCTACGAGCAGTACTTC
CDR3 protein: CASSPDRASSYEQYF

clone size: .
CDR3 length: 14
J gene: TRBJ1-1
D gene: .
V gene: TRBV5-1
CDR3 DNA: TGCGCCAGCAGCCCCGACAGGATGAACACTGAAGCTTTCTTT
CDR3 protein: CASSPDRMNTEAFF

clone size: .
CDR3 length: 15
J gene: TRBJ2-3
D gene: .
V gene: TRBV11-3
CDR3 DNA: TGTGCCAGCAGCTTAAGGGGGACCTCATCAGATACGCAGTATTTT
CDR3 protein: CASSLRGTSSDTQYF

clone size: few
CDR3 length: 13
J gene: TRBJ1-1
D gene: .
V gene: TRBV2
CDR3 DNA: TGTGCCAGCAGTGAGACAGGGAACACTGAAGCTTTCTTT
CDR3 protein: CASSETGNTEAFF

clone size: .
CDR3 length: 14
J gene: TRBJ2-7
D gene: .
V gene: TRBV9
CDR3 DNA: TGTGCCAGCAGCGTACAGGGGACCTCGGGCGAGCAGTACTTC
CDR3 protein: CASSVQGTSGEQYF

clone size: once
CDR3 length: 11
J gene: TRBJ1-1
D gene: .
V gene: TRBV29-1
CDR3 DNA: TGCAGCGTTGAAGCGGGCACTGAAGCTTTCTTT
CDR3 protein: CSVEAGTEAFF

clone size: once
CDR3 length: 13
J gene: TRBJ1-1
D gene: .
V gene: TRBV5-1
CDR3 DNA: TGCGCCAGCAGCTCACAGGGGAACACTGAAGCTTTCTTT
CDR3 protein: CASSSQGNTEAFF

clone size: .
CDR3 length: 15
J gene: TRBJ1-4
D gene: .
V gene: TRBV7-9
CDR3 DNA: TGTGCCAGCAGTCCCTTGGGGGACATTAAGGAAAAACTGTTTTTT
CDR3 protein: CASSPLGDIKEKLFF

clone size: .
CDR3 length: 13
J gene: TRBJ2-1
D gene: .
V gene: TRBV5-1
CDR3 DNA: TGCGCCAGCAGCTTGGAATACTACAATGAGCAGTTCTTC
CDR3 protein: CASSLEYYNEQFF

clone size: .
CDR3 length: 15
J gene: TRBJ2-2
D gene: .
V gene: TRBV10-3
CDR3 DNA: TGTGCCATCAGTGAGTCGAATTCCGGGAAGGGGGAGCTGTTTTTT
CDR3 protein: CAISESNSGKGELFF

clone size: .
CDR3 length: 15
J gene: TRBJ1-5
D gene: .
V gene: TRBV6-1
CDR3 DNA: TGTGCCAGCAGTGAATTTGTAGGGGCCCATCAGCCCCAGCATTTT
CDR3 protein: CASSEFVGAHQPQHF

clone size: .
CDR3 length: 16
J gene: TRBJ2-3
D gene: TRBD2
V gene: TRBV5-4
CDR3 DNA: TGTGCCAGCAGCTTGGAGTTAGCGGGGTTCTCAGATACGCAGTATTTT
CDR3 protein: CASSLELAGFSDTQYF

clone size: few
CDR3 length: 12
J gene: TRBJ2-1
D gene: .
V gene: TRBV5-1
CDR3 DNA: TGCGCCAGCAGCTTGGAACGAACAGGGCAGTTCTTC
CDR3 protein: CASSLERTGQFF

clone size: .
CDR3 length: 15
J gene: TRBJ2-3
D gene: TRBD2
V gene: TRBV7-9
CDR3 DNA: TGTGCCAGCACCCGGCTAGCGGGAGTTCCAGATACGCAGTATTTT
CDR3 protein: CASTRLAGVPDTQYF

clone size: once
CDR3 length: 14
J gene: TRBJ1-1
D gene: .
V gene: TRBV4-2
CDR3 DNA: TGTGCCAGCAGCCCGCGGACATTGAACACTGAAGCTTTCTTT
CDR3 protein: CASSPRTLNTEAFF

clone size: .
CDR3 length: 15
J gene: TRBJ1-5
D gene: .
V gene: TRBV6-5
CDR3 DNA: TGTGCCAGCGGTAATCCGGGATATAGCAATCAGCCCCAGCATTTT
CDR3 protein: CASGNPGYSNQPQHF

clone size: .
CDR3 length: 15
J gene: TRBJ2-1
D gene: .
V gene: TRBV6-5
CDR3 DNA: TGTGCCAGCAGTCCAAAGACAGCCGCTTACAATGAGCAGTTCTTC
CDR3 protein: CASSPKTAAYNEQFF

clone size: .
CDR3 length: 15
J gene: TRBJ2-7
D gene: TRBD1
V gene: TRBV4-1
CDR3 DNA: TGCGCCAGCAGTCTTTCCGGGACAGACTCCTACGAGCAGTACTTC
CDR3 protein: CASSLSGTDSYEQYF

clone size: .
CDR3 length: 15
J gene: TRBJ2-7
D gene: .
V gene: TRBV29-1
CDR3 DNA: TGCAGCGTGGCTAGGGGGACAAGGGCATCCTACGAGCAGTACTTC
CDR3 protein: CSVARGTRASYEQYF

clone size: .
CDR3 length: 15
J gene: TRBJ2-1
D gene: .
V gene: TRBV5-4
CDR3 DNA: TGTGCCAGCAGCTTCTGGGGGGACCCGGACAATGAGCAGTTCTTC
CDR3 protein: CASSFWGDPDNEQFF

clone size: .
CDR3 length: 15
J gene: TRBJ2-3
D gene: TRBD2
V gene: TRBV29-1
CDR3 DNA: TGCAGCGTCGTCGCTAGCGGGGGGGCAATAGATACGCAGTATTTT
CDR3 protein: CSVVASGGAIDTQYF

clone size: .
CDR3 length: 18
J gene: TRBJ2-3
D gene: .
V gene: TRBV7-7
CDR3 DNA: TGTGCCAGCAGCTCCCAGGGGAAAAGCGATTCTAGCACAGATACGCAGTATTTT
CDR3 protein: CASSSQGKSDSSTDTQYF

clone size: .
CDR3 length: 17
J gene: TRBJ1-2
D gene: TRBD1
V gene: TRBV30
CDR3 DNA: TGTGCCTGGAAAGTGGGGGAATCGAGGGGGCGCGTTTATGGCTACACCTTC
CDR3 protein: CAWKVGESRGRVYGYTF

clone size: .
CDR3 length: 14
J gene: TRBJ2-4
D gene: .
V gene: TRBV7-2
CDR3 DNA: TGTGCCAGCAGCTTAGCTGTTGGCAAAAACAGTCAGTACTTC
CDR3 protein: CASSLAVGKNSQYF

clone size: .
CDR3 length: 14
J gene: TRBJ2-1
D gene: .
V gene: TRBV5-4
CDR3 DNA: TGTGCCAGCAGCTTGATGAGGGAGGACAATGAGCAGTTCTTC
CDR3 protein: CASSLMREDNEQFF

clone size: .
CDR3 length: 16
J gene: TRBJ2-3
D gene: TRBD2
V gene: TRBV19
CDR3 DNA: TGTGCCAGTAGTAACCCGGGACTAGCGAACACAGATACGCAGTATTTT
CDR3 protein: CASSNPGLANTDTQYF

clone size: .
CDR3 length: 17
J gene: TRBJ2-1
D gene: TRBD2
V gene: TRBV7-9
CDR3 DNA: TGTGCCAGCAGCTCTCCGGGACTAGCGGGAGTCCGGGATGAGCAGTTCTTC
CDR3 protein: CASSSPGLAGVRDEQFF

clone size: .
CDR3 length: 13
J gene: TRBJ1-5
D gene: .
V gene: TRBV21-1
CDR3 DNA: TGTGCCAGCAGCGGTCAGGCAGGTCAGCCCCAGCATTTT
CDR3 protein: CASSGQAGQPQHF

clone size: few
CDR3 length: 16
J gene: TRBJ1-2
D gene: TRBD1
V gene: TRBV7-8
CDR3 DNA: TGTGCCAGCAGCCACCGAGCCGGACAGGGTAGCTATGGCTACACCTTC
CDR3 protein: CASSHRAGQGSYGYTF

clone size: once
CDR3 length: 12
J gene: TRBJ1-1
D gene: .
V gene: TRBV15
CDR3 DNA: TGTGCCACCAGCAGAGGAGAAAATGAAGCTTTCTTT
CDR3 protein: CATSRGENEAFF

clone size: .
CDR3 length: 16
J gene: TRBJ2-1
D gene: .
V gene: TRBV6-5
CDR3 DNA: TGTGCCAGCAGTTACTCGAGAGCGCCGAATACCGGTGAGCAGTTCTTC
CDR3 protein: CASSYSRAPNTGEQFF

clone size: .
CDR3 length: 17
J gene: TRBJ1-1
D gene: .
V gene: TRBV6-1
CDR3 DNA: TGTGCCAGCAGTGACAACAGGGTAGGAGAGAGGAACACTGAAGCTTTCTTT
CDR3 protein: CASSDNRVGERNTEAFF

clone size: .
CDR3 length: 13
J gene: TRBJ2-1
D gene: .
V gene: TRBV4-1
CDR3 DNA: TGCGCCAGCAGCCCCAGTGCAGGGAATGAGCAGTTCTTC
CDR3 protein: CASSPSAGNEQFF

clone size: .
CDR3 length: 13
J gene: TRBJ2-1
D gene: TRBD2
V gene: TRBV29-1
CDR3 DNA: TGCAGCGAGGTAGCGGGGTCCTACAATGAGCAGTTCTTC
CDR3 protein: CSEVAGSYNEQFF

clone size: .
CDR3 length: 12
J gene: TRBJ2-7
D gene: .
V gene: TRBV29-1
CDR3 DNA: TGCAGCGTTGAGATGGGGGGATCCGAGCAGTACTTC
CDR3 protein: CSVEMGGSEQYF

clone size: .
CDR3 length: 14
J gene: TRBJ2-7
D gene: .
V gene: TRBV9
CDR3 DNA: TGTGCCAGCAGCCCCCAGGGGGGCTCCTACGAGCAGTACTTC
CDR3 protein: CASSPQGGSYEQYF

clone size: few
CDR3 length: 16
J gene: TRBJ2-3
D gene: TRBD2
V gene: TRBV2
CDR3 DNA: TGTGCCAGCAGGCGACTAGCGGGGACTGCGACAGATACGCAGTATTTT
CDR3 protein: CASRRLAGTATDTQYF

clone size: .
CDR3 length: 13
J gene: TRBJ1-1
D gene: .
V gene: TRBV30
CDR3 DNA: TGTGCCTGGAGACAGGACGAGAACACTGAAGCTTTCTTT
CDR3 protein: CAWRQDENTEAFF

clone size: .
CDR3 length: 13
J gene: TRBJ2-1
D gene: .
V gene: TRBV5-4
CDR3 DNA: TGTGCCAGCAGCTTGGGGCCCTACAATGAGCAGTTCTTC
CDR3 protein: CASSLGPYNEQFF